The 31 T cell receptor beta chains below all came from one sample that was sequenced in a study of blood T cells in healthy people across ages. PCR was performed a second time for about 7 to 12 cycles using a sample-barcoded 5' primer and a J-beta primer mix. Using its own MiXCR run on the 5' RACE reads, TCRdb lists one record per CDR3 protein. This repertoire shows 790,000 or so distinct CDR3 sequences, less than 60% found once; its top ten account for around 18%. Input material: blood. The receptors stem from a man older than 75 in good health.

The chain employs TRBV25-1 and TRBJ1-1; D not certain. The CDR3 covers 13 residues. Trimming shortened V by 7 bases and J by 3 bases, and 12 bases separated the two germline ends. Germline loops: CDR1 MGHDK, CDR2 SYGVNS. CDR3 DNA: TGTGCCAGCATGGGCCGCCTTTACACTGAAGCTTTCTTT. This codes for CASMGRLYTEAFF.

Concerning this clonotype: This may stem from a read error, because a much larger clone lies one nucleotide away. The chain combines TRBV5-6 with TRBJ2-5; TRBD1 or TRBD2 may be the D gene (5 bases each). Germline lookup yields CDR1 SGHDT and CDR2 YYEEEE. Between the trimmed V and J ends, which lost 3 bases and 13 bases, there was a span of 22 bases. The CDR3 extends over 14 amino acids. CDR3 bases: TGTGCCAGCAGCTCGGGAACAGGTACCTACGAGCGGTACTTC. It encodes CASSSGTGTYERYF.

Comments on this clonotype: Sequence at one end of the junction differs from germline and may be a read error. The chain carries TRBV4-2 and TRBJ2-1, with D possibly matching TRBD2 (5 bases). CDR3 size: 16 residues. Germline V CDR1 and CDR2: LGHNA, YNFKEQ. The CDR3 nucleotides read TGTGCCGGCAGCCAAGAGGCGGGCGCTAACATCAATGAGGAGTTCTTC. Amino acid sequence: CAGSQEAGANINEEFF.

The rearrangement uses TRBV20-1 and TRBJ2-1, with TRBD2 identical over 11 bases. Germline CDR1 DFQATT, CDR2 SNEGSKA (reference sequence). The CDR3 is 15 residues long. The V and J ends lost 3 bases and 5 bases, in that order; junction bases with no gene match: 6. As DNA, the CDR3 is TGCAGTGCTAGTGCCGGGACTAGCGGAGACAATGAGCAGTTCTTC. Translating it yields CSASAGTSGDNEQFF.

This chain links TRBV13 with TRBJ2-5; 7 bases are shared with TRBD1. The germline gives CDR1 PRHDT, CDR2 FYEKMQ (reference sequence). Trimming removed 3 bases from V and 3 bases from J; junction bases left unmatched: 4. The CDR3 contains 14 residues. The CDR3 coding sequence is TGTGCCAGCAGCTTCTGGACAGGCGAAGAGACCCAGTACTTC. It encodes CASSFWTGEETQYF.

J is TRBJ2-3 and V is TRBV7-2, with D possibly being TRBD2 (6 bases). V was trimmed by 5 bases and J by 5 bases, leaving 11 bases between them. Germline loops: CDR1 SGHTA, CDR2 FQGNSA. The CDR3 loop spans 13 amino acids. CDR3 sequence: CASSVGRGDTQYF. Written as DNA, the CDR3 is TGTGCCAGCAGCGTCGGGAGAGGAGATACGCAGTATTTT.

In this sample, this clonotype turned up once. V gene TRBV7-3 combines with J gene TRBJ2-1; D is possibly TRBD2 (7 bases). The germline gives CDR1 SGHTA, CDR2 FQGTGA. The CDR3 has 14 residues. Between the trimmed V and J ends, which lost 4 bases and 7 bases, there was a span of 14 bases. This CDR3 is CASSSGGGGNEQFF. The CDR3 nucleotides are TGTGCCAGCAGCTCCGGGGGAGGGGGAAATGAGCAGTTCTTC. The full variable domain, its missing parts supplied by reference TRBV7-3 and TRBJ2-1, is GAGVSQTPSNKVTEKGKYVELRCDPISGHTALYWYRQSLGQGPEFLIYFQGTGAADDSGLPNDRFFAVRPEGSVSTLKIQRTERGDSAVYLCASSSGGGGNEQFFGPGTRLTVL.

The chain uses TRBV28 and TRBJ2-3, with 7 bases aligning to TRBD2. CDR1 MDHEN and CDR2 SYDVKM come from the germline V gene. CDR3 length equals 16 residues. Trimming at V came to 3 bases and at J to 6 bases, leaving 12 bases not matched to a gene. The CDR3 here is CASSFVGRAQKDTQYF. CDR3 bases: TGTGCCAGCAGTTTTGTAGGGAGGGCCCAGAAGGATACGCAGTATTTT.

The V call is TRBV25-1, the J call TRBJ2-5; D unclear. Germline-derived CDR1 and CDR2 are MGHDK and SYGVNS. V shed 4 bases and J shed 4 bases, with 19 bases lying between them. The CDR3 covers 16 residues. CDR3 amino acids: CASSVHTAYSSETQYF. In DNA form, the CDR3 reads TGTGCCAGCAGTGTACACACAGCGTACTCATCAGAGACCCAGTACTTC.

The chain employs TRBV27 and TRBJ2-2, with 7 bases aligning to TRBD2. Germline V gives CDR1 MNHEY, CDR2 SMNVEV (reference sequence). Trimming cost V 6 bases and J 7 bases; bases outside gene matches: 14. The CDR3 totals 16 residues. CDR3 residues: CASSLPSGRGIGELFF. The DNA for the CDR3 is TGTGCCAGCAGCCTACCTAGCGGCCGGGGGATCGGGGAGCTGTTTTTT.

The chain carries TRBV5-1 and TRBJ2-3; 7 nucleotides agree with TRBD1. Losses at the gene ends were 2 bases for V and 4 bases for J; bases not matched to a gene: 4. The CDR3 has 14 residues. From germline, CDR1 is SGHRS and CDR2 YFSETQ. The CDR3 DNA follows: TGCGCCAGCAGCTTCTACAGGGGATCAGATACGCAGTATTTT. Translation: CASSFYRGSDTQYF.

This rearrangement joins TRBV29-1 to TRBJ1-6, with a possible D match to TRBD1 (6 bases). Trimming took off 6 bases at V and 8 bases at J, with 20 bases between the two ends. Germline CDR1 SQVTM, CDR2 ANQGSEA. This CDR3 spans 15 amino acids. This chain's CDR3 is CSVRRGRQVDSPLHF. The CDR3 coding sequence is TGCAGCGTCAGAAGGGGTAGACAGGTTGATTCACCCCTCCACTTT.

This clonotype was recorded a few times. This chain links TRBV7-3 with TRBJ2-1, with TRBD1 matching 7 bases. The CDR3 has 14 amino acids. From germline, CDR1 is SGHTA and CDR2 FQGTGA. V was clipped by 2 bases and J by 5 bases; unmatched bases: 3. CDR3 in amino acids: CASSLGDSHNEQFF. CDR3 DNA sequence: TGTGCCAGCAGCTTAGGGGACAGTCACAATGAGCAGTTCTTC. The full variable domain, its missing parts supplied by reference TRBV7-3 and TRBJ2-1, is GAGVSQTPSNKVTEKGKYVELRCDPISGHTALYWYRQSLGQGPEFLIYFQGTGAADDSGLPNDRFFAVRPEGSVSTLKIQRTERGDSAVYLCASSLGDSHNEQFFGPGTRLTVL.

The sample holds one count of this clonotype. The V and J genes are TRBV28 and TRBJ2-3; D remains ambiguous. The ends were cut back, 5 bases at V and 0 bases at J, with 15 bases in the middle. Germline assignment: CDR1 MDHEN and CDR2 SYDVKM. This CDR3 spans 16 amino acids. In DNA form, the CDR3 reads TGTGCCAGCAGTCCCTTCCCAGCGACTAGCACAGATACGCAGTATTTT. This codes for CASSPFPATSTDTQYF. The full variable domain, its missing parts supplied by reference TRBV28 and TRBJ2-3, is DVKVTQSSRYLVKRTGEKVFLECVQDMDHENMFWYRQDPGLGLRLIYFSYDVKMKEKGDIPEGYSVSREKKERFSLILESASTNQTSMYLCASSPFPATSTDTQYFGPGTRLTVL.

The chain links TRBV7-8 to TRBJ1-1, with unresolved D. The germline V gene has CDR1 SGHVS and CDR2 FQNEAQ. The CDR3 extends over 12 amino acids. V lost 8 bases, J lost 0 bases, and 7 bases lay in between. CDR3 DNA sequence: TGTGCCAGCGCAGGCTTGAACACTGAAGCTTTCTTT. As protein: CASAGLNTEAFF.

The V and J genes are TRBV4-1 and TRBJ2-7; maybe TRBD1 (5 bases). V was shortened by 2 bases and J by 3 bases, with 17 bases between the two germline ends. CDR3 size: 16 residues. Germline assignment: CDR1 MGHRA and CDR2 YSYEKL. CDR3 in DNA: TGCGCCAGCAGCCAAAGCCTGGACGGAAGGGGCTACGAGCAGTACTTC. It encodes CASSQSLDGRGYEQYF.

The chain has TRBV7-2 and TRBJ2-1; 8 bases agree with TRBD2. This CDR3 spans 16 amino acids. Germline-derived CDR1 and CDR2 are SGHTA and FQGNSA. V lost 4 bases and J lost 0; bases outside the gene matches: 5. The CDR3 region is CASSYGTSRSYNEQFF. Written as DNA, the CDR3 is TGTGCCAGCAGCTACGGGACTAGTCGCTCCTACAATGAGCAGTTCTTC.

This clonotype was observed at least ten times. This chain joins TRBV7-2 and TRBJ2-3; 8 nucleotides match TRBD2. This CDR3 region has 17 residues. The V segment lost 5 bases and the J segment 5 bases; nucleotides outside the gene matches: 15. The germline CDR1 and CDR2 sequences are SGHTA and FQGNSA. The chain's CDR3 is CASSRELVAGTGDTQYF. CDR3 DNA: TGTGCCAGCAGCCGCGAGTTGGTAGCGGGAACGGGAGATACGCAGTATTTT.

This clonotype has only a few counts. The V and J genes are TRBV24-1 and TRBJ2-2; unclear D gene. CDR3 length equals 17 residues. Germline V gives CDR1 KGHDR, CDR2 SFDVKD. The V end was cut by 4 bases, the J end by 0 bases, with 14 bases between. CDR3 region: CATSEPRTNANTGELFF. The CDR3 DNA reads as TGTGCCACCAGTGAGCCCAGAACAAACGCGAACACCGGGGAGCTGTTTTTT.

This chain uses TRBV12-3 or TRBV12-4 with TRBJ2-7; D gene ambiguous. CDR3 length: 14 amino acids. Trimming left V 2 bases short and J 3 bases short, with 11 bases between. The CDR3 reads CASSLTPVFYEQYF. CDR3 sequence (DNA): TGTGCCAGCAGTTTAACCCCGGTCTTCTACGAGCAGTACTTC.

This clonotype was counted a few times. The chain recombines TRBV9 with TRBJ2-1; a weak D match, TRBD2 (6 bases). Germline V CDR1 and CDR2: SGDLS, YYNGEE. V gave up 5 bases and J gave up 6 bases, with 12 bases separating them. The CDR3 spans 13 residues. The CDR3 DNA reads TGTGCCAGCAGTTTTAGCGGTATCAATGAGCAGTTCTTC. Protein product: CASSFSGINEQFF.

The CDR3 coding sequence is TGTGCCAGCAGCCACACAGCGGTGAGCTCCTACAATGAGCAGTTCTTC. This gives the protein CASSHTAVSSYNEQFF. The rearrangement joins TRBV7-8 to TRBJ2-1; D perhaps matches TRBD2 (5 bases). The CDR3 covers 16 residues. CDR1 and CDR2 (germline): SGHVS, FQNEAQ. Trimming took 5 bases from V and 0 from J, leaving 14 bases between them.

There are a few counts of this clonotype. The chain joins TRBV20-1 to TRBJ2-5; D is undetermined. This CDR3 contains 11 residues. Germline CDR1 and CDR2: DFQATT and SNEGSKA (reference sequence). V shed 3 bases and J shed 1 base, with 3 bases lying between them. The CDR3, as DNA: TGCAGTGCTAGCAGCCAAGAGACCCAGTACTTC. It codes for CSASSQETQYF.

V is TRBV20-1 and J is TRBJ2-3; maybe TRBD2 (5 bases). This CDR3 has 12 amino acids. The V end lost 5 bases, the J end lost 9 bases, and 15 bases lay between the germline ends. Looked up from germline, CDR1 is DFQATT and CDR2 is SNEGSKA (reference sequence). CDR3 in amino acids: CSAGQLVDTQYF. CDR3 DNA: TGCAGTGCTGGCCAACTAGTTGACACGCAGTATTTT.

J is TRBJ1-2 and V is TRBV7-9; TRBD1 matches at 7 bases. Germline V CDR1 and CDR2: SEHNR, FQNEAQ (reference sequence). V gave up 5 bases and J gave up 7 bases; unmatched junction bases: 4. The CDR3 is made up of 12 amino acids. As DNA, the CDR3 is TGTGCCAGCAGCGCAAACAGGGGTGGCTACACCTTC. Protein sequence: CASSANRGGYTF.

The chain links TRBV19 to TRBJ2-6; no firm D call. The CDR3 has 14 amino acids. Trimming cost V 3 bases and J 0 bases, with 3 bases left between them. Germline V CDR1 and CDR2: LNHDA, SQIVND (reference sequence). CDR3 in DNA: TGTGCCAGTAGTATCCTCTCTGGGGCCAACGTCCTGACTTTC. Residues: CASSILSGANVLTF.

Notes on this clonotype: The junction differs from germline at one of its ends, possibly a read error. This chain connects TRBV12-3 or TRBV12-4 to TRBJ2-5, with D perhaps being TRBD1 or TRBD2 (5 bases each). CDR3 length equals 11 residues. The CDR3 protein is CASSSTGTRYF. The CDR3 bases are TGTGCCAGCAGTTCCACGGGGACCCGGTACTTC.

The chain recombines TRBV20-1 with TRBJ2-7, with D possibly TRBD1 on 5 matching bases. TRBJ2-5 explains the end of the DNA better; the J call may be wrong. The CDR3 runs 15 residues. Germline CDR1 is DFQATT and CDR2 is SNEGSKA (reference sequence). The CDR3 DNA is TGCAGTGCTAGATCCCCATTAGGGGCCCAAGAGACCCAGTACTTC. Protein product: CSARSPLGAQETQYF.

This clonotype was detected only once. V usage is TRBV4-3 and J usage is TRBJ2-7; D is unclear. The J call is uncertain, as TRBJ2-5 better fits the DNA end. CDR1 LGHNA and CDR2 YSLEER come from the germline V gene. The CDR3 is 15 amino acids. DNA for the CDR3: TGCGCCAGCAGCCAAGTCGGCGGCGTTCTGGAGACCCAGTACTTC. This sequence encodes CASSQVGGVLETQYF.

The chain links TRBV6-6 to TRBJ2-7; 10 bases are a match to TRBD1. This CDR3 comprises 15 residues. Germline CDR1 reads MNHNY; CDR2 reads SVGAGI (reference sequence). V shed 2 bases, J shed 2 bases, and the junction held 3 bases outside the gene matches. In DNA, the CDR3 is TGTGCCAGCAGTTACACCGGGACAGGGGCCTACGAGCAGTACTTC. Translation: CASSYTGTGAYEQYF.

This clonotype was seen only a few times. The V gene is TRBV20-1, the J gene TRBJ1-2; D is uncertain. The CDR3 extends over 14 amino acids. Germline CDR1 is DFQATT and CDR2 is SNEGSKA (reference sequence). Trimming took off 5 bases at V and 3 bases at J, with 16 bases between the two ends. CDR3 DNA sequence: TGCAGTGCTCCCGGCCTCCTTGGAGACTATGGCTACACCTTC. This codes for CSAPGLLGDYGYTF.